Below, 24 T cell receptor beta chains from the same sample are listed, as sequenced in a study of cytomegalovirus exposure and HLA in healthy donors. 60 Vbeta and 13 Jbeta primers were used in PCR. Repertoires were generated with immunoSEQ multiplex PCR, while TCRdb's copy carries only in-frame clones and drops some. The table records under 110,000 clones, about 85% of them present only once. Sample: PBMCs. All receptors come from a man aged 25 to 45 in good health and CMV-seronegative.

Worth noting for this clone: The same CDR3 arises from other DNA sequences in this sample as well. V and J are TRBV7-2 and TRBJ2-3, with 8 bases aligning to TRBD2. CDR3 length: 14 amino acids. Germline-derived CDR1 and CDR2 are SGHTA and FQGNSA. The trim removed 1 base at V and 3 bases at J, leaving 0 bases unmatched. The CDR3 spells CASSLGLATDTQYF. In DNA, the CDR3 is TGTGCCAGCAGCTTAGGACTAGCGACAGATACGCAGTATTTT. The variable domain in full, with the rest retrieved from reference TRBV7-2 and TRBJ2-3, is GAGVSQSPSNKVTEKGKDVELRCDPISGHTALYWYRQSLGQGLEFLIYFQGNSAPDKSGLPSDRFSAERTGGSVSTLTIQRTQQEDSAVYLCASSLGLATDTQYFGPGTRLTVL.

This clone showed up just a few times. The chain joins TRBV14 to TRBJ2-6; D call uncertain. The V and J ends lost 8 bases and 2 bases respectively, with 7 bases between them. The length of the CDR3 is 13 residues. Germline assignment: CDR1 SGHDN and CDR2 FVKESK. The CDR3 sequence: CASEAAGANVLTF. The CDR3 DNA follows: TGTGCCAGCGAAGCTGCTGGGGCCAACGTCCTGACTTTC.

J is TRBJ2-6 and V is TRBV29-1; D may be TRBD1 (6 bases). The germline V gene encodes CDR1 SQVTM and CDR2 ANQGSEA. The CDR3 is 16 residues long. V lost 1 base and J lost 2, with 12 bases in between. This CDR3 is CSVEGPNRAGANVLTF. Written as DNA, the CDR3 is TGCAGCGTTGAAGGCCCAAACAGGGCTGGGGCCAACGTCCTGACTTTC.

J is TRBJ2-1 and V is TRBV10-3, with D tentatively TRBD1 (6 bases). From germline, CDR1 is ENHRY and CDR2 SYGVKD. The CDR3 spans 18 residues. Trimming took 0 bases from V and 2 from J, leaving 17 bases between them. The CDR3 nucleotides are TGTGCCATCAGTGAGTCTGTAGGGGGATTAGGGGCCTACAATGAGCAGTTCTTC. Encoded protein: CAISESVGGLGAYNEQFF.

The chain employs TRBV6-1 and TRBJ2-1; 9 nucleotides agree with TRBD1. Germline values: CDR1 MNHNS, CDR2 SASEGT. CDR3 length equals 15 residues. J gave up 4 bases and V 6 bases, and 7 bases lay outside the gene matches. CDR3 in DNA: TGTGCCAGCAGCGATTTACAGGGGGCATACAATGAGCAGTTCTTC. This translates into CASSDLQGAYNEQFF.

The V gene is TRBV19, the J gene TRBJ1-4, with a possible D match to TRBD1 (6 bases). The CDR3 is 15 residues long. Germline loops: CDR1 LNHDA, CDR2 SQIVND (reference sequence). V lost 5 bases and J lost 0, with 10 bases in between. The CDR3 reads CASSSGQSTNEKLFF. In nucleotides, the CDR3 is TGTGCCAGTAGTTCTGGACAGTCAACTAATGAAAAACTGTTTTTT.

CDR3 sequence (DNA): TGCAGCGTTGAAGATTGGGAGGGCCCCAGGGATGGCTACACCTTC. Amino acids: CSVEDWEGPRDGYTF. The V and J genes are TRBV29-1 and TRBJ1-2; weak D call: TRBD1 (5 bases). V was cut by 0 bases and J by 6 bases, with 17 bases left in between. The CDR3 has 15 residues. Germline-derived CDR1 and CDR2 are SQVTM and ANQGSEA.

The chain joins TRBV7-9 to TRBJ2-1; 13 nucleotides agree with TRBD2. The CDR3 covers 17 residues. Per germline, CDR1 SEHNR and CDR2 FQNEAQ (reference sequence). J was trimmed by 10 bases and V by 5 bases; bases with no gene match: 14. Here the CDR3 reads CASSAGPTSGRAGEQFF. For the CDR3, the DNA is TGTGCCAGCAGCGCGGGCCCTACTAGCGGGAGGGCTGGAGAGCAGTTCTTC.

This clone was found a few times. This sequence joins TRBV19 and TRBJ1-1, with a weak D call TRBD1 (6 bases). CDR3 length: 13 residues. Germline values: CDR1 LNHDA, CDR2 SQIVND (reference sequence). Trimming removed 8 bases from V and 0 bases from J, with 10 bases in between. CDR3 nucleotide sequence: TGTGCCAGTGGACAGACAGTGAACACTGAAGCTTTCTTT. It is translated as CASGQTVNTEAFF. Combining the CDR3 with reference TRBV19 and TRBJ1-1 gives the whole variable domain DGGITQSPKYLFRKEGQNVTLSCEQNLNHDAMYWYRQDPGQGLRLIYYSQIVNDFQKGDIAEGYSVSREKKESFPLTVTSAQKNPTAFYLCASGQTVNTEAFFGQGTRLTVV.

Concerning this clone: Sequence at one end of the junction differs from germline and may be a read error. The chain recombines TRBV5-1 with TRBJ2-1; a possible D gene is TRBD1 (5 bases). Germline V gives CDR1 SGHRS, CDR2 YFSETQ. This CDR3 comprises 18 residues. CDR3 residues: CASSSNQLRQKPYNERFF. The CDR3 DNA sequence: TGCGCCAGCAGCTCCAACCAGCTTCGACAGAAACCCTACAATGAGCGGTTCTTC.

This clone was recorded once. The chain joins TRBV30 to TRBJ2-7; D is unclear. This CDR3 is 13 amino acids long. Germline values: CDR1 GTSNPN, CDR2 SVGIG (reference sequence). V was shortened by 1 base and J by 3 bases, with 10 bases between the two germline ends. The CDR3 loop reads CAWSDQAYYEQYF. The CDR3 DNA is TGTGCCTGGAGTGATCAAGCCTACTACGAGCAGTACTTC.

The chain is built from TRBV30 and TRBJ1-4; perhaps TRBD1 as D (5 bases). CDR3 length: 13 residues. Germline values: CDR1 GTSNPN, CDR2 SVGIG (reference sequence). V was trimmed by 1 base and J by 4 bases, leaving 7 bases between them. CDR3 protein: CAWSADNNEKLFF. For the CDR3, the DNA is TGTGCCTGGAGTGCGGACAATAATGAAAAACTGTTTTTT.

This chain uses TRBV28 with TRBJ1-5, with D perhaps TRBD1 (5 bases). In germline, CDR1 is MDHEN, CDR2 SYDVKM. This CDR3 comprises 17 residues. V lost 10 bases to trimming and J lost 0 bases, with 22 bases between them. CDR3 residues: CATQGTDWVNSNQPQHF. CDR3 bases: TGTGCCACCCAAGGGACTGACTGGGTTAATAGCAATCAGCCCCAGCATTTT.

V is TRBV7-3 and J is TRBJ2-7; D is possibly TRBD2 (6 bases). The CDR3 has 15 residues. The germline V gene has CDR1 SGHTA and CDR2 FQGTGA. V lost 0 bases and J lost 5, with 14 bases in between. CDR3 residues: CASSLTVTGVDEQYF. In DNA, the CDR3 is TGTGCCAGCAGCTTAACGGTTACGGGAGTCGACGAGCAGTACTTC.

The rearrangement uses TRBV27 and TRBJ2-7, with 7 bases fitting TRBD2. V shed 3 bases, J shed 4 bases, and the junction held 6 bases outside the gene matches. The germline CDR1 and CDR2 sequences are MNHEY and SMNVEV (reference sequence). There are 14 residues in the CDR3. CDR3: CASSFTKAGYEQYF. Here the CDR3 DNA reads TGTGCCAGCAGTTTCACTAAAGCGGGGTACGAGCAGTACTTC.

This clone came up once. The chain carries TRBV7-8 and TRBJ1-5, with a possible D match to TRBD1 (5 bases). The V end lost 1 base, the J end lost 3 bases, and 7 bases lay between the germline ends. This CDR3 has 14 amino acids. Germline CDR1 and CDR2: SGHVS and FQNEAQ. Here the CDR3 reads CASSLDRNNQPQHF. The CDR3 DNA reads TGTGCCAGCAGCTTAGACAGGAACAATCAGCCCCAGCATTTT.

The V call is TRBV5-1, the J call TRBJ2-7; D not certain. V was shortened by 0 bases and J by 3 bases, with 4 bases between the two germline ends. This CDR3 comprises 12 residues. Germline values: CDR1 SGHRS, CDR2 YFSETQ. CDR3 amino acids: CASSLDHYEQYF. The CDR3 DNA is TGCGCCAGCAGCTTGGATCACTACGAGCAGTACTTC.

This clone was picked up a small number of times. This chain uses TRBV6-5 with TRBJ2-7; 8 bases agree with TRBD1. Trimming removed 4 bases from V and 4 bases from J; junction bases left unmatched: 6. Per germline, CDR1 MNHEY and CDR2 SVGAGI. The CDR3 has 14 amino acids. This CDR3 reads CASSSSGTGYEQYF. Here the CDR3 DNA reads TGTGCCAGCAGTTCGTCCGGGACAGGTTACGAGCAGTACTTC.

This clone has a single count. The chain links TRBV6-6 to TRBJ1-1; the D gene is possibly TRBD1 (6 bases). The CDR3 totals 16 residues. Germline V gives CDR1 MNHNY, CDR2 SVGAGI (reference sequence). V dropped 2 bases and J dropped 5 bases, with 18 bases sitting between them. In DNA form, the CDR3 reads TGTGCCAGCAGTTACCCTGGGGACACAGGGCGAACTGAAGCTTTCTTT. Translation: CASSYPGDTGRTEAFF.

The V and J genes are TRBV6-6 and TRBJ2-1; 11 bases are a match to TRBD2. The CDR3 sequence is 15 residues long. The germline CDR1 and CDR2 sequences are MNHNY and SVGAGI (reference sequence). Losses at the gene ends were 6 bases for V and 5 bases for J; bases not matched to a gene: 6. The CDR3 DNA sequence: TGTGCCAGCAGACTAGCGGGAGATTCCAACAATGAGCAGTTCTTC. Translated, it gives CASRLAGDSNNEQFF.

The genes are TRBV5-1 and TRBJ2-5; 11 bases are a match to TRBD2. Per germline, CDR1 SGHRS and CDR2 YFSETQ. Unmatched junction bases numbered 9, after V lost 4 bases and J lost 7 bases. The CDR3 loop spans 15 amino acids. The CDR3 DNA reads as TGCGCCAGCAGCACCTCTAGCGGGGGGTCAAGGACCCAGTACTTC. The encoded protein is CASSTSSGGSRTQYF.

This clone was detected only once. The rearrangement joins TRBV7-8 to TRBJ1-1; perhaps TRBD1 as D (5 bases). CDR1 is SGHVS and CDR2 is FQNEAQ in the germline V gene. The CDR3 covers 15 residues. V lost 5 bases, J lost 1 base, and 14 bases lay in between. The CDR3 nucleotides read TGTGCCAGCAGCCCTCGCAGGGTGGAGAACACTGAAGCTTTCTTT. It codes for CASSPRRVENTEAFF.

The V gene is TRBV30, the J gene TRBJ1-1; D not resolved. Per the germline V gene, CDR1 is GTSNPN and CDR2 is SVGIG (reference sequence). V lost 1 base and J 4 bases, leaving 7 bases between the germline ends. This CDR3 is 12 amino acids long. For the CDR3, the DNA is TGTGCCTGGAGTGAACCGGGCACTGAAGCTTTCTTT. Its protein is CAWSEPGTEAFF.

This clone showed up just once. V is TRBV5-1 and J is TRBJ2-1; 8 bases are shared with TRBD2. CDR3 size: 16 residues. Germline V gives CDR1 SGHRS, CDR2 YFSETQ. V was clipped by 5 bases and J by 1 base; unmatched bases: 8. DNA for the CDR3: TGCGCCAGCAGTGGTTTAGCGGGACAATCCTACAATGAGCAGTTCTTC. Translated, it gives CASSGLAGQSYNEQFF.